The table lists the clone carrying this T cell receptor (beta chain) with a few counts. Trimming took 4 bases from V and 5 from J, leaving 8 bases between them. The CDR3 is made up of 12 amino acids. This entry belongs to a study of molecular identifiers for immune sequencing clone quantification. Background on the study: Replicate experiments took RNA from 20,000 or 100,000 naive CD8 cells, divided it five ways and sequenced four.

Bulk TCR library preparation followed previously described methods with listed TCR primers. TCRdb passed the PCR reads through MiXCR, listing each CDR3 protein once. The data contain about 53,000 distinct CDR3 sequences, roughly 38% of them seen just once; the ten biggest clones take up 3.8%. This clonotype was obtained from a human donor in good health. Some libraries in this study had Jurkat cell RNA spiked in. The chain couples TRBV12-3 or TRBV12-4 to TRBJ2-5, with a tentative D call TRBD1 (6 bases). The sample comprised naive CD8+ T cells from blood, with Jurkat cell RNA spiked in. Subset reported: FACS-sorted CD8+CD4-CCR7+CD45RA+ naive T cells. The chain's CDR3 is CASSSGAETQYF. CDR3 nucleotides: TGTGCCAGCAGTTCAGGGGCGGAGACCCAGTACTTC.